Listed here are 5 T cell receptor beta chains from one sample, sequenced in a study of chemoradiotherapy in HPV16-positive cancers. Method: immunoSEQ multiplex PCR; TCRdb's copy keeps in-frame clones and lacks some. The sample lists under 85,000 clones; 88% were seen once. This specimen consisted of blood, obtained from a patient who underwent chemoradiotherapy. These receptors were collected from a human donor with HPV-associated anogenital cancer.

J is TRBJ1-2 and V is TRBV6-1; perhaps TRBD1 as D (5 bases). Between the trimmed V and J ends, which lost 11 bases and 6 bases, there was a span of 13 bases. The CDR3 sequence is 11 residues long. Germline values: CDR1 MNHNS, CDR2 SASEGT. The CDR3 region is CAGRGVHGYTF. The CDR3 DNA reads TGTGCCGGACGGGGGGTTCATGGCTACACCTTC.

The chain recombines TRBV18 with TRBJ1-2, with TRBD1 identical over 9 bases. J was trimmed by 6 bases and V by 5 bases; bases with no gene match: 7. The CDR3 runs to 14 residues. CDR1 and CDR2 from the germline V gene are KGHSH and LQKENI. CDR3 bases: TGTGCCAGCTCATCCAGACAGGGGGAGGATGGCTACACCTTC. This gives the protein CASSSRQGEDGYTF.

The genes are TRBV5-1 and TRBJ2-7; 7 nucleotides align to TRBD1. This CDR3 spans 15 amino acids. The V and J ends lost 4 bases and 0 bases, in that order; junction bases with no gene match: 7. The germline gives CDR1 SGHRS, CDR2 YFSETQ. CDR3 amino acids: CASSNRDRSSYEQYF. CDR3 in DNA: TGCGCCAGCAGCAACCGGGACAGAAGCTCCTACGAGCAGTACTTC.

V usage is TRBV27 and J usage is TRBJ2-1, with D perhaps matching TRBD1 or TRBD2 (6 bases each). The CDR3 length is 18 residues. Trimming took 1 base from V and 4 from J, leaving 20 bases between them. CDR1 MNHEY and CDR2 SMNVEV come from the germline V gene (reference sequence). The CDR3 bases are TGTGCCAGCAGTTTATTATCTATAGGGGGGCAAAGTTACAATGAGCAGTTCTTC. This gives the protein CASSLLSIGGQSYNEQFF.

This clone was counted only a few times. V and J are TRBV5-4 and TRBJ1-2, with 10 bases fitting TRBD1. CDR1 and CDR2 from the germline V gene are SGHNT and YYREEE (reference sequence). V dropped 4 bases and J dropped 5; count of bases not matched to a gene: 2. The CDR3 covers 13 residues. CDR3 DNA sequence: TGTGCCAGCAGCGTGGACAGGGGGTATGGCTACACCTTC. It codes for CASSVDRGYGYTF.